This record covers a single T cell receptor (beta chain). Germline lookup yields CDR1 MNHEY and CDR2 SVGAGI. This CDR3 has 15 residues. Trimming shortened V by 6 bases and J by 1 base, and 13 bases separated the two germline ends. The data were produced by immunoSEQ multiplex PCR, yet TCRdb's version contains in-frame clones alone and is incomplete. This sample carries about 15,000 clones, approximately 84% of them seen once, and the ten largest clones take 1.3%. These data belong to a study of follicular helper T cells after annual influenza vaccination. Time point described: 2014-2015 season, 7 days after vaccination.

J is TRBJ1-5 and V is TRBV6-5; possible D gene TRBD1, 6 bases. This clonotype was obtained from an adult who received the influenza vaccine. This specimen was CXCR5+ CD38- circulating T follicular helper cells from blood, taken 7 days after influenza vaccination. As for subset: circulating Tfh, non-naive CD4+CXCR5+PD-1+ (ICOS+CD38+ or ICOS-CD38-). DNA of the CDR3: TGTGCCAGCAGGAGGGGGGGCCGAAGCAATCAGCCCCAGCATTTT. Its protein is CASRRGGRSNQPQHF.